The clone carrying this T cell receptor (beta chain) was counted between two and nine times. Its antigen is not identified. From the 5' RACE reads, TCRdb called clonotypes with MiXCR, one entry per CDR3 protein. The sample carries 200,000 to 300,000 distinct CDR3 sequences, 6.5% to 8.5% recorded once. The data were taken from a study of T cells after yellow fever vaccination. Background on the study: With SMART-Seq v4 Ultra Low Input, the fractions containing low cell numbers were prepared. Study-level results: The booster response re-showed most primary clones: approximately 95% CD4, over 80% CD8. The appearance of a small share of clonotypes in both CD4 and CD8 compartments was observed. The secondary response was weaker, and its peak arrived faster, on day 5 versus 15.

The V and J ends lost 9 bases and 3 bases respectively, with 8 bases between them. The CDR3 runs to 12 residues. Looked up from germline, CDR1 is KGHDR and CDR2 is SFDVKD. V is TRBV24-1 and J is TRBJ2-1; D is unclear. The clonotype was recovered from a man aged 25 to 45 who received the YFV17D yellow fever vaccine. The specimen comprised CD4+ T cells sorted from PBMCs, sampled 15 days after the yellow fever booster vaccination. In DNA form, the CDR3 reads TGTGCCACCGCTTCCGACTACAATGAGCAGTTCTTC. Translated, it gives CATASDYNEQFF.